Sequencing of this T cell receptor beta chain was carried out in a study of blood T cell repertoires in COVID-19. Method: immunoSEQ multiplex PCR; TCRdb's copy keeps in-frame clones and lacks some. The table has under 300,000 clones, around 90% seen once. The sequencing input was PBMCs or T cells enriched from blood (not recorded which). This TCR was sampled from a woman aged 30 to 39 who had recovered from COVID-19.

The CDR3 sequence: CASSGPGQSNSPLHF. The CDR3 DNA follows: TGTGCCAGCAGCGGACCGGGACAGAGTAATTCACCCCTCCACTTT. The genes are TRBV5-4 and TRBJ1-6, with 7 bases aligning to TRBD1. Germline V gene data show CDR1 as SGHNT and CDR2 as YYREEE (reference sequence). The V and J ends lost 4 bases and 6 bases, in that order; junction bases with no gene match: 7. This CDR3 spans 15 amino acids.